Shown below are 26 T cell receptor beta chains from a single sample sequenced in a study of CD8 T cells in ankylosing spondylitis (dated 2017 in TCRdb). The library came from 5' RACE. The instrument was an Illumina HiSeq 2500. TCRdb reprocessed the public reads (quality trimming at Q25 with fastp, clone calling with MiXCR) and kept in-frame beta chains. One record per CDR3 amino acid sequence lists the most common genes and DNA. The sample includes 250,000 to 350,000 distinct CDR3 sequences, with around 20% observed a single time. The ten biggest clones cover 3.5% of the sample. The specimen sequenced was blood, either unsorted or a sorted T cell fraction (not recorded which). Receptor source: a female donor with ankylosing spondylitis or in good health (not recorded which).

This clonotype occurred many times. The chain combines TRBV29-1 with TRBJ1-3, with no clear D. V was clipped by 4 bases and J by 5 bases, with 21 bases between them. The CDR3 is 16 amino acids. CDR1 and CDR2 (germline): SQVTM, ANQGSEA. The DNA of the CDR3 is TGCAGCGTTGTCCTACGAGTAGGGAATACTCGAAACACCATATATTTT. Translating it yields CSVVLRVGNTRNTIYF.

The J gene is TRBJ2-7, the V gene TRBV7-2, with TRBD2 matching over 8 bases. J was trimmed by 5 bases and V by 0 bases; bases with no gene match: 3. Germline CDR1 reads SGHTA; CDR2 reads FQGNSA. This CDR3 comprises 14 residues. For the CDR3, the DNA is TGTGCCAGCAGCTTAGCAGCGGGAGCGAACGAGCAGTACTTC. Translating it yields CASSLAAGANEQYF. Combining the CDR3 with reference TRBV7-2 and TRBJ2-7 gives the whole variable domain GAGVSQSPSNKVTEKGKDVELRCDPISGHTALYWYRQSLGQGLEFLIYFQGNSAPDKSGLPSDRFSAERTGGSVSTLTIQRTQQEDSAVYLCASSLAAGANEQYFGPGTRLTVT.

The chain joins TRBV12-3 or TRBV12-4 to TRBJ1-1; D unresolved. This CDR3 has 12 residues. With 5 bases removed from V and 4 bases from J, the gap between germline ends came to 8 bases. CDR3 sequence reads: CASSQRITEAFF. The CDR3 DNA reads as TGTGCCAGCAGTCAGAGAATCACTGAAGCTTTCTTT.

This clonotype was seen a handful of times. This chain connects TRBV12-3 or TRBV12-4 to TRBJ2-1; no reliable D call. The CDR3 has 12 residues. The ends were cut back, 6 bases at V and 12 bases at J, with 15 bases in the middle. The DNA of the CDR3 is TGTGCCAGCAGCTCTCGGGTTCTCGGGCAGTTCTTC. It yields the protein CASSSRVLGQFF.

The chain employs TRBV30 and TRBJ2-1, with no clear D. CDR1 is GTSNPN and CDR2 is SVGIG in the germline V gene (reference sequence). The CDR3 consists of 15 residues. V was pared by 0 bases and J by 6 bases, with 15 bases between. DNA for the CDR3: TGTGCCTGGAGTGTACATCTAGAGTCGGGCAATGAGCAGTTCTTC. This translates into CAWSVHLESGNEQFF.

The V gene is TRBV29-1, the J gene TRBJ2-2; D is undetermined. Germline V gene data show CDR1 as SQVTM and CDR2 as ANQGSEA. This CDR3 region has 16 residues. The V and J ends lost 6 bases and 4 bases respectively, with 21 bases between them. In DNA form, the CDR3 reads TGCAGCGTCGTAAAATATAGCAGCCTCGCCACCGGGGAGCTGTTTTTT. This translates into CSVVKYSSLATGELFF.

This clonotype occurred a few times. V gene TRBV20-1 combines with J gene TRBJ1-2, with D unclear. Per the germline V gene, CDR1 is DFQATT and CDR2 is SNEGSKA (reference sequence). The CDR3 contains 12 residues. V gave up 6 bases and J gave up 3 bases, with 11 bases separating them. CDR3 sequence (DNA): TGCAGTGCCGACAAAAGTGACTATGGCTACACCTTC. Residues: CSADKSDYGYTF.

This clonotype was found a few times. The chain joins TRBV10-3 to TRBJ2-1; TRBD2 matches at 12 bases. The CDR3 covers 15 residues. The germline gives CDR1 ENHRY, CDR2 SYGVKD. V lost 5 bases and J lost 8; bases outside the gene matches: 7. CDR3 sequence: CAISSPTSGSHEQFF. CDR3 DNA sequence: TGTGCCATCAGTTCCCCGACTAGCGGGAGTCATGAGCAGTTCTTC.

This clonotype has at least ten counts. The chain recombines TRBV12-3 or TRBV12-4 with TRBJ1-1, with 8 bases identical to TRBD1. With V trimmed by 7 bases and J by 6 bases, 7 bases remained unmatched. The CDR3 runs to 13 residues. The CDR3 region has the DNA TGTGCCAGCACTTCGGACAGGGAGGCTGAAGCTTTCTTT. Amino acid sequence: CASTSDREAEAFF.

This clonotype has only a few counts. The chain combines TRBV29-1 with TRBJ1-1, with D perhaps TRBD1 (5 bases). This CDR3 has 12 residues. The V and J ends lost 6 bases and 4 bases respectively, with 12 bases between them. CDR1 is SQVTM and CDR2 is ANQGSEA in the germline V gene. In nucleotides, the CDR3 is TGCAGCGTGCGGGGCGAGGCCACTGAAGCTTTCTTT. Its translation: CSVRGEATEAFF.

This clonotype has just a few counts. The chain joins TRBV24-1 to TRBJ2-1, with D perhaps matching TRBD2 (5 bases). Trimming pared 2 bases from V and 6 bases from J, leaving 13 bases between. CDR3 length equals 15 residues. Per germline, CDR1 KGHDR and CDR2 SFDVKD. The CDR3: CATSDSRTRSNEQFF. For the CDR3, the DNA is TGTGCCACCAGTGATTCGAGAACTAGATCCAATGAGCAGTTCTTC.

This clonotype occurred a few times. This chain connects TRBV25-1 to TRBJ1-6; D unresolved. V was shortened by 5 bases and J by 17 bases, with 19 bases between the two germline ends. The CDR3 has 13 amino acids. CDR1 MGHDK and CDR2 SYGVNS come from the germline V gene. CDR3 region: CASSLKGGNSVHF. As DNA, the CDR3 is TGTGCCAGCAGTCTAAAGGGAGGAAATAGCGTCCACTTT.

The rearrangement uses TRBV30 and TRBJ1-2; D not certain. The ends were cut back, 3 bases at V and 0 bases at J, with 5 bases in the middle. Germline loops: CDR1 GTSNPN, CDR2 SVGIG (reference sequence). This CDR3 is 12 amino acids long. CDR3 protein: CAWRGANYGYTF. CDR3 coding DNA: TGTGCCTGGAGGGGCGCTAACTATGGCTACACCTTC.

The table lists this clonotype with a few counts. The CDR3 sequence: CASSQNTPGPFNYGYTF. DNA of the CDR3: TGTGCCAGCAGCCAAAATACTCCGGGACCGTTCAACTATGGCTACACCTTC. The chain links TRBV7-6 to TRBJ1-2; TRBD1 might be the D (5 bases). Trimming left V 5 bases short and J 2 bases short, with 21 bases between. This CDR3 region has 17 residues. Germline-derived CDR1 and CDR2 are SGHVS and FNYEAQ.

CDR3 sequence: CASSPDGLRSYNEQFF. For the CDR3, the DNA is TGTGCCAGCAGCCCGGACGGCCTGAGGTCCTACAATGAGCAGTTCTTC. V is TRBV9 and J is TRBJ2-1; the D is unclear. This CDR3 has 16 residues. With 4 bases removed from V and 1 base from J, the gap between germline ends came to 15 bases. Germline lookup yields CDR1 SGDLS and CDR2 YYNGEE.

This clonotype was observed a few times. The rearrangement links TRBV20-1 to TRBJ2-7; 7 bases line up with TRBD2. The trim removed 3 bases at V and 3 bases at J, leaving 5 bases unmatched. Germline V gene sequence: CDR1 DFQATT, CDR2 SNEGSKA (reference sequence). This CDR3 region has 13 residues. CDR3 residues: CSARTGLLYEQYF. The CDR3 region has the DNA TGCAGTGCTAGGACGGGACTACTCTACGAGCAGTACTTC.

The chain employs TRBV24-1 and TRBJ1-2; D might be TRBD1 (5 bases). Trimming shortened V by 4 bases and J by 0 bases, and 8 bases separated the two germline ends. This CDR3 spans 14 amino acids. Germline values: CDR1 KGHDR, CDR2 SFDVKD. The CDR3 nucleotides are TGTGCCACCAGTGAAGGACATTCTAACTATGGCTACACCTTC. Its protein product is CATSEGHSNYGYTF.

This chain uses TRBV6-5 with TRBJ2-1, with TRBD1 matching 7 bases. The J segment lost 6 bases and the V segment lost 2 bases, leaving 4 bases of the junction unmatched. The CDR3 is 14 residues long. Per germline, CDR1 MNHEY and CDR2 SVGAGI. In DNA, the CDR3 is TGTGCCAGCAGTTACACGACAGGGATCAATGAGCAGTTCTTC. As protein: CASSYTTGINEQFF.

This clonotype was seen a handful of times. The chain employs TRBV12-3 or TRBV12-4 and TRBJ1-6; no definite D call. The CDR3 has 13 amino acids. Trimming removed 2 bases from V and 10 bases from J, with 9 bases in between. CDR3 region: CASSLSADSPLHF. CDR3 coding DNA: TGTGCCAGCAGTTTATCGGCAGACTCACCCCTCCACTTT.

The J gene is TRBJ1-6, the V gene TRBV18; 9 bases map to TRBD1. Trimming at V came to 4 bases and at J to 11 bases, leaving 6 bases not matched to a gene. The CDR3 consists of 14 residues. Germline values: CDR1 KGHSH, CDR2 LQKENI. CDR3 sequence reads: CASSLGTGFTPLHF. The CDR3 region has the DNA TGTGCCAGCTCACTTGGGACAGGGTTTACACCCCTCCACTTT.

This clonotype was counted only a few times. For the CDR3, the DNA is TGTGCCAGCAGCCCTTATGGGAAGCTTTCATACGAGCAGTACTTC. Translating gives CASSPYGKLSYEQYF. The chain joins TRBV5-4 to TRBJ2-7; D not resolved. The ends were cut back, 4 bases at V and 4 bases at J, with 18 bases in the middle. The CDR3 consists of 15 residues. Germline assignment: CDR1 SGHNT and CDR2 YYREEE (reference sequence).

With respect to this clonotype: The junction does not match germline at one end; this may be a read error. This chain joins TRBV7-8 and TRBJ2-3, with D possibly being TRBD2 (6 bases). Per the germline V gene, CDR1 is SGHVS and CDR2 is FQNEAQ. The CDR3 loop spans 15 amino acids. CDR3 loop: CASSLTSGEVDTRYF. The DNA for the CDR3 is TGTGCCAGCAGCCTCACATCGGGGGAAGTAGATACGCGGTATTTT.

This clonotype was observed a few times. The chain recombines TRBV12-3 or TRBV12-4 with TRBJ2-7; 12 positions match TRBD2. The CDR3 extends over 18 amino acids. V lost 5 bases to trimming and J lost 0 bases; unmatched junction nucleotides: 11. CDR3 nucleotide sequence: TGTGCCAGCAGTCCTGACCCTCTACTAGCGGGAGGCTCCTACGAGCAGTACTTC. It yields the protein CASSPDPLLAGGSYEQYF.

This clonotype was picked up a small number of times. J is TRBJ2-5 and V is TRBV20-1, with D perhaps TRBD1 (5 bases). The V gene's germline CDR1 is DFQATT and CDR2 SNEGSKA (reference sequence). This CDR3 region has 18 residues. The V end lost 0 bases, the J end lost 5 bases, and 25 bases lay between the germline ends. CDR3: CSARDGSRAYRTRETQYF. The CDR3 DNA reads TGCAGTGCTAGAGATGGTAGCAGGGCTTACCGGACACGGGAGACCCAGTACTTC.

The genes are TRBV20-1 and TRBJ1-1; possible D gene TRBD1, 6 bases. The V gene's germline CDR1 is DFQATT and CDR2 SNEGSKA (reference sequence). This CDR3 is built from 14 residues. V was shortened by 2 bases and J by 0 bases, with 10 bases between the two germline ends. The CDR3 spells CSARKGGMNTEAFF. CDR3 sequence (DNA): TGCAGTGCTAGAAAGGGGGGGATGAACACTGAAGCTTTCTTT.

This rearrangement joins TRBV2 to TRBJ2-3, with D perhaps matching TRBD1 (5 bases). The germline V gene encodes CDR1 SNHLY and CDR2 FYNNEI. This CDR3 is built from 15 residues. Trimming pared 2 bases from V and 2 bases from J, leaving 11 bases between. The CDR3 DNA follows: TGTGCCAGCAGTGAAATAAGACAGTTCACAGATACGCAGTATTTT. It translates to CASSEIRQFTDTQYF.